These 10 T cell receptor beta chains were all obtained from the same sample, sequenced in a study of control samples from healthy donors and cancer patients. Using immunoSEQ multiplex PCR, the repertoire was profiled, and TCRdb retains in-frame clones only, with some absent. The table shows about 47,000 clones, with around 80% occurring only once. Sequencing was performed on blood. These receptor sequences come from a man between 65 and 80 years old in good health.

Here the CDR3 DNA reads TGCGCCAGCAGCGCTACCGGTGAAGTTCCAGATACGCAGTATTTT. The encoded protein is CASSATGEVPDTQYF. The gene calls are TRBV10-1 and TRBJ2-3; D gene unclear. With 6 bases removed from V and 4 bases from J, the gap between germline ends came to 17 bases. Germline lookup yields CDR1 WNHNN and CDR2 SYGVQD (reference sequence). The CDR3 runs 15 residues.

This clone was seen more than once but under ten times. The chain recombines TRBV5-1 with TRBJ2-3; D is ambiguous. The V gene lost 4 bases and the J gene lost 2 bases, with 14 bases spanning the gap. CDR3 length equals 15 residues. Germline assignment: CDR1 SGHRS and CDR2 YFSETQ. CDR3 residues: CASSLESAYTDTQYF. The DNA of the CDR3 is TGCGCCAGCAGCCTAGAATCCGCCTACACAGATACGCAGTATTTT.

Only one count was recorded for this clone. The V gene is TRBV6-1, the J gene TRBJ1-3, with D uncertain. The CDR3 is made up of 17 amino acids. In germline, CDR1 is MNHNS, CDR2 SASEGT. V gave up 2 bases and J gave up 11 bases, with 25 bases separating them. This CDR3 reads CASSESLTPRGRSSIYF. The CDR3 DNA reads TGTGCCAGCAGTGAAAGCTTAACCCCTCGGGGTCGAAGCTCCATATATTTT.

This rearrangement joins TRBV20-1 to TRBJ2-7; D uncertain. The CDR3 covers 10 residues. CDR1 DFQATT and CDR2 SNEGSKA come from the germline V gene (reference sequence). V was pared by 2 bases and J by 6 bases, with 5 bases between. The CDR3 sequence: CSARLAEQYF. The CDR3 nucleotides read TGCAGTGCTAGACTCGCCGAGCAGTACTTC.

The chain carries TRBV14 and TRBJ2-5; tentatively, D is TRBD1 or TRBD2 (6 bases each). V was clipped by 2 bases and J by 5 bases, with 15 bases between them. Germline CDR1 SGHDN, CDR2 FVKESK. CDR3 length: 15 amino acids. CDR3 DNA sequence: TGTGCCAGCAGCCAACTTACAGGGAGGTTCGAGACCCAGTACTTC. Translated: CASSQLTGRFETQYF. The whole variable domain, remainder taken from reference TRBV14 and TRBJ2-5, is EAGVTQFPSHSVIEKGQTVTLRCDPISGHDNLYWYRRVMGKEIKFLLHFVKESKQDESGMPNNRFLAERTGGTYSTLKVQPAELEDSGVYFCASSQLTGRFETQYFGPGTRLLVL.

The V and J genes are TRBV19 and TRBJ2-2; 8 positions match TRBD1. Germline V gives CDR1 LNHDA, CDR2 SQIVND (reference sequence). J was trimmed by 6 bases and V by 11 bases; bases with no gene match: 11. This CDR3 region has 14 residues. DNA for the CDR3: TGTGCCTCACAAGACAGGGGTAAAGCCGGGGAGCTGTTTTTT. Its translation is CASQDRGKAGELFF.

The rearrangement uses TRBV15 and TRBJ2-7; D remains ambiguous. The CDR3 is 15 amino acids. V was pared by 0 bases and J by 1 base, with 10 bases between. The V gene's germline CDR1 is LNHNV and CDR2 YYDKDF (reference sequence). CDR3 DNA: TGTGCCACCAGCAGAGATTTGGCAGCTTCCTACGAGCAGTACTTC. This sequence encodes CATSRDLAASYEQYF.

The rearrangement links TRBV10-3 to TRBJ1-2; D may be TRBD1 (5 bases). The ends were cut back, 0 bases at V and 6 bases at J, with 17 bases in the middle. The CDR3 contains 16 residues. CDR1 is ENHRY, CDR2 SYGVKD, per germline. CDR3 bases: TGTGCCATCAGTGAGTCGGGTGTGAGGGGCCGCCATGGCTACACCTTC. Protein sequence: CAISESGVRGRHGYTF.

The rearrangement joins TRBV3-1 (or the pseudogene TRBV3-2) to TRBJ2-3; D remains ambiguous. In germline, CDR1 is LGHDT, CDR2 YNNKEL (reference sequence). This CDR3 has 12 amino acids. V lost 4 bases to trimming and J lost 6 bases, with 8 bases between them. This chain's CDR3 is CASSRGLDTQYF. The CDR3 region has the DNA TGTGCCAGCAGCCGAGGTCTGGATACGCAGTATTTT.

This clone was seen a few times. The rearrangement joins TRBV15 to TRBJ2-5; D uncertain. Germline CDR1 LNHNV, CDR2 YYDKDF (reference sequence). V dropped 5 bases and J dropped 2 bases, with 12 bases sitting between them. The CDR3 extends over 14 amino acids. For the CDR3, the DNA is TGTGCCACCAGCGCGACATCGTTACAAGAGACCCAGTACTTC. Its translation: CATSATSLQETQYF.